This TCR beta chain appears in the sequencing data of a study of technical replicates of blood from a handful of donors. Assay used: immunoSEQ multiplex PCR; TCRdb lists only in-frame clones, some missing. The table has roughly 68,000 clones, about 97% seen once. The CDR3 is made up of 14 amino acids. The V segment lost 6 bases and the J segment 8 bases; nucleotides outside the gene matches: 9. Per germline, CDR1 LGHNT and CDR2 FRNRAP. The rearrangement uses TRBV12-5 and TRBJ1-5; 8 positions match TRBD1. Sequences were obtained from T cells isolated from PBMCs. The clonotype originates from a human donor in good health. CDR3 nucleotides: TGTGCTAGTGGCGGATACAGGGGGTATGAGCCCCAGCATTTT. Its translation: CASGGYRGYEPQHF.